This passage covers 29 T cell receptor beta chains from one sample sequenced in a study of shared clonotypes between healthy human individuals. Here immunoSEQ multiplex PCR was the method, and the copy in TCRdb shows in-frame clones only, minus some. The sample includes 470,000 or so clones, approximately 82% seen only once; the top ten take approximately 12%. Sequencing was carried out using PBMCs. These receptor sequences come from a woman between 40 and 50 years old in good health. Some clones in this sample may be carry-over from other donors' samples.

This clone came up once. V and J are TRBV28 and TRBJ2-1; D possibly matches TRBD1 or TRBD2 (6 bases each). This CDR3 contains 12 residues. CDR1 is MDHEN, CDR2 SYDVKM, per germline. V was trimmed by 8 bases and J by 5 bases, leaving 10 bases between them. The chain's CDR3 is CASGGPHNEQFF. Written as DNA, the CDR3 is TGTGCCAGCGGGGGGCCCCACAATGAGCAGTTCTTC.

The rearrangement links TRBV11-1 to TRBJ2-3; possible D gene TRBD1, 5 bases. The V gene lost 1 base and the J gene lost 4 bases, with 12 bases spanning the gap. The CDR3 has 15 amino acids. Germline lookup yields CDR1 SGHAT and CDR2 FQDESV (reference sequence). The DNA for the CDR3 is TGTGCCAGCAGCTTAGAGGGGATTCGAGCAGATACGCAGTATTTT. Translated, it gives CASSLEGIRADTQYF.

In regard to this clone: At one boundary the junction diverges from the germline segment, which might be a read error. The chain joins TRBV28 to TRBJ1-3, with D possibly TRBD1 on 6 matching bases. CDR1 MDHEN and CDR2 SYDVKM come from the germline V gene. The CDR3 sequence is 14 residues long. For the CDR3, the DNA is TGTGCCAGCAGTTTAACAGGGTCAGGAAACACCACATATTTT. It translates to CASSLTGSGNTTYF. Looking up the rest from reference TRBV28 and TRBJ1-3 gives the full variable domain: DVKVTQSSRYLVKRTGEKVFLECVQDMDHENMFWYRQDPGLGLRLIYFSYDVKMKEKGDIPEGYSVSREKKERFSLILESASTNQTSMYLCASSLTGSGNTTYFGEGSWLTVV.

The chain is built from TRBV2 and TRBJ1-6; no reliable D call. This CDR3 comprises 12 residues. Deletions cut 7 bases from V and 10 bases from J, with 11 bases between. Looked up from germline, CDR1 is SNHLY and CDR2 is FYNNEI. CDR3 loop: CASTGLISPLHF. CDR3 nucleotides: TGTGCCAGCACCGGACTGATCTCACCCCTCCACTTT.

Notes on this clone: The sample carries other DNA sequences with the same CDR3. This rearrangement joins TRBV7-2 to TRBJ2-7; D is perhaps TRBD2 (6 bases). This CDR3 is 12 amino acids long. Trimming stripped 3 bases from V and 6 bases from J, with 9 bases between. From germline, CDR1 is SGHTA and CDR2 FQGNSA. The DNA of the CDR3 is TGTGCCAGCAGCTTCCGGGGGAGCGAGCAGTACTTC. Amino acid sequence: CASSFRGSEQYF.

The V call is TRBV27, the J call TRBJ2-6; D ambiguous. V was clipped by 6 bases and J by 2 bases, with 14 bases between them. The V gene's germline CDR1 is MNHEY and CDR2 SMNVEV (reference sequence). This CDR3 spans 16 amino acids. CDR3: CASSRLWETGANVLTF. In nucleotides, the CDR3 is TGTGCCAGCAGCCGGTTGTGGGAAACTGGGGCCAACGTCCTGACTTTC.

The chain employs TRBV2 and TRBJ1-4; no reliable D call. V was cut by 6 bases and J by 8 bases, with 10 bases left in between. Germline V gene lookup returns CDR1 SNHLY and CDR2 FYNNEI. The CDR3 loop spans 12 amino acids. CDR3 in DNA: TGTGCCAGCAGCCCGTACAACGAAAAACTGTTTTTT. Translated: CASSPYNEKLFF.

This clone appeared a few times. The chain joins TRBV18 to TRBJ2-3; 10 bases agree with TRBD2. Looked up from germline, CDR1 is KGHSH and CDR2 is LQKENI. With V trimmed by 2 bases and J by 5 bases, 7 bases remained unmatched. This CDR3 is built from 16 residues. The DNA for the CDR3 is TGTGCCAGCTCACCAACTTCTAGCGGGAGTGTAGATACGCAGTATTTT. This encodes CASSPTSSGSVDTQYF.

The V gene is TRBV27, the J gene TRBJ2-1; TRBD2 matches at 12 bases. The germline CDR1 and CDR2 sequences are MNHEY and SMNVEV (reference sequence). J lost 8 bases, V lost 6 bases, and 20 bases had no gene match. This CDR3 region has 19 residues. The CDR3 here is CASSRLAGESLGDLHEQFF. The CDR3 DNA reads TGTGCCAGCAGCAGACTAGCGGGAGAGAGCTTGGGTGATTTGCATGAGCAGTTCTTC.

This clone came up a few times. The rearrangement uses TRBV7-2 and TRBJ2-5, with 8 bases that match TRBD2. The DNA end favors TRBJ2-7, so the J call may be wrong. Germline V CDR1 and CDR2: SGHTA, FQGNSA. The CDR3 extends over 19 amino acids. CDR3 sequence: CASSPGGGAGVITSYEQYF. The CDR3 coding sequence is TGTGCCAGCAGCCCAGGAGGGGGAGCGGGGGTTATTACCTCCTACGAGCAGTACTTC.

The CDR3 bases are TGTGCCAGCAGCCTGGACAGGGCCTCCTACGAGCAGTACTTC. As protein: CASSLDRASYEQYF. This chain joins TRBV6-1 and TRBJ2-7, with 8 bases lining up with TRBD1. This CDR3 is 14 amino acids long. Germline V gene data show CDR1 as MNHNS and CDR2 as SASEGT. After removal of 6 bases from V and 0 bases from J, the junction contained 4 bases not matched to a gene.

The chain carries TRBV7-2 and TRBJ1-1, with D perhaps matching TRBD1 (5 bases). Trimming took 3 bases from V and 9 from J, leaving 14 bases between them. The CDR3 spans 13 residues. Germline CDR1 SGHTA, CDR2 FQGNSA. The CDR3 DNA sequence: TGTGCCAGCAGCTTGGGGAGGGGACTAAAAGCTTTCTTT. Its translation is CASSLGRGLKAFF.

As concerns this clone: The same CDR3 can be traced to other DNA sequences in this sample. The chain employs TRBV5-1 and TRBJ1-5; D is uncertain. The CDR3 is 15 residues long. Trimming cost V 0 bases and J 0 bases, with 7 bases left between them. Germline lookup yields CDR1 SGHRS and CDR2 YFSETQ. The CDR3 DNA is TGCGCCAGCAGCTTGGGGCCGGGTAGCAATCAGCCCCAGCATTTT. Translation: CASSLGPGSNQPQHF. Using reference TRBV5-1 and TRBJ1-5 for the parts outside the CDR3, the full variable domain is KAGVTQTPRYLIKTRGQQVTLSCSPISGHRSVSWYQQTPGQGLQFLFEYFSETQRNKGNFPGRFSGRQFSNSRSEMNVSTLELGDSALYLCASSLGPGSNQPQHFGDGTRLSIL.

In its sample, this clone was seen a few times. The chain uses TRBV5-1 and TRBJ2-5, with TRBD2 matching 8 bases. Germline assignment: CDR1 SGHRS and CDR2 YFSETQ. V lost 3 bases and J lost 0; bases outside the gene matches: 10. The length of the CDR3 is 17 residues. CDR3 region: CASSSLGQREYQETQYF. CDR3 bases: TGCGCCAGCAGCTCCCTTGGCCAGCGGGAGTACCAAGAGACCCAGTACTTC.

This rearrangement joins TRBV11-2 to TRBJ1-4, with D possibly TRBD1 on 5 matching bases. CDR3 length equals 14 residues. Looked up from germline, CDR1 is SGHAT and CDR2 is FQNNGV. V lost 7 bases and J lost 5, with 14 bases in between. The CDR3 protein is CASNGGTANEKLFF. The CDR3 DNA reads as TGTGCCAGCAACGGCGGGACGGCGAATGAAAAACTGTTTTTT.

J is TRBJ1-5 and V is TRBV6-5; TRBD1 matches at 9 bases. Germline CDR1 is MNHEY and CDR2 is SVGAGI. Trimming took 6 bases from V and 4 from J; bases not matched to a gene: 4. The CDR3 has 14 amino acids. The CDR3 coding sequence is TGTGCCAGCAGAACGGGACAGGGTAATCAGCCCCAGCATTTT. This encodes CASRTGQGNQPQHF.

The chain is built from TRBV11-2 and TRBJ2-1; D is ambiguous. V lost 2 bases, J lost 10 bases, and 9 bases lay in between. The CDR3 loop spans 12 amino acids. Germline V lookup: CDR1 SGHAT, CDR2 FQNNGV. The CDR3 sequence is CASSLSGYEQFF. As DNA, the CDR3 is TGTGCCAGCAGCTTATCTGGGTACGAGCAGTTCTTC.

This chain links TRBV28 with TRBJ1-5; a possible D gene is TRBD1 (6 bases). CDR1 is MDHEN, CDR2 SYDVKM, per germline. The CDR3 contains 16 residues. V lost 6 bases to trimming and J lost 5 bases, with 20 bases between them. The CDR3 region is CASSQTKDRFDQPQHF. The CDR3 DNA is TGTGCCAGCAGCCAAACTAAGGACAGATTTGATCAGCCCCAGCATTTT.

The V and J genes are TRBV6-6 and TRBJ2-1, with 9 bases that match TRBD2. The CDR3 covers 14 residues. The germline V gene encodes CDR1 MNHNY and CDR2 SVGAGI (reference sequence). With V trimmed by 6 bases and J by 2 bases, 2 bases remained unmatched. CDR3 in DNA: TGTGCCAGCAGGCTAGCGGGGACCTACAATGAGCAGTTCTTC. It codes for CASRLAGTYNEQFF.

The chain uses TRBV11-2 and TRBJ2-6; TRBD2 matches at 11 bases. Germline V gene sequence: CDR1 SGHAT, CDR2 FQNNGV. The CDR3 loop spans 18 amino acids. Trimming took 1 base from V and 1 from J; bases not matched to a gene: 3. Written as DNA, the CDR3 is TGTGCCAGCAGCTTAGCAAGACTAGCGGGATCTGGGGCCAACGTCCTGACTTTC. Protein product: CASSLARLAGSGANVLTF.

The chain uses TRBV11-2 and TRBJ2-6; 8 bases match TRBD1. Germline assignment: CDR1 SGHAT and CDR2 FQNNGV. This CDR3 comprises 20 residues. The trim removed 0 bases at V and 4 bases at J, leaving 14 bases unmatched. The DNA of the CDR3 is TGTGCCAGCAGCTTAGACTACAAAGGGCAGGGGGCCAGAGGGGCCAACGTCCTGACTTTC. This codes for CASSLDYKGQGARGANVLTF.

The rearrangement uses TRBV28 and TRBJ1-4; TRBD1 is a possible D gene (6 bases). The CDR3 spans 14 residues. The V gene's germline CDR1 is MDHEN and CDR2 SYDVKM. V dropped 2 bases and J dropped 7 bases, with 11 bases sitting between them. The chain's CDR3 is CASSLTGLVEKLFF. Written as DNA, the CDR3 is TGTGCCAGCAGTTTAACAGGGCTAGTTGAAAAACTGTTTTTT. The full variable domain, with the rest looked up from reference TRBV28 and TRBJ1-4, is DVKVTQSSRYLVKRTGEKVFLECVQDMDHENMFWYRQDPGLGLRLIYFSYDVKMKEKGDIPEGYSVSREKKERFSLILESASTNQTSMYLCASSLTGLVEKLFFGSGTQLSVL.

A remark on this clone: A single base is all that separates this from a far larger clone, so a read error is likely. Because it lacks the conserved phenylalanine or tryptophan at the end, this CDR3 is likely a read error. This sequence joins TRBV28 and TRBJ1-1; D might be TRBD1 (6 bases). The germline V gene has CDR1 MDHEN and CDR2 SYDVKM. The CDR3 has 15 amino acids. The V end lost 7 bases, the J end lost 5 bases, and 20 bases lay between the germline ends. The CDR3 is CASNTPFQGRTEAFI. In DNA form, the CDR3 reads TGTGCCAGCAATACCCCGTTCCAGGGGCGTACTGAAGCTTTCATT.

This clone was counted a few times. V usage is TRBV5-6 and J usage is TRBJ1-1; TRBD1 aligns across 8 bases. The CDR3 runs to 13 residues. The germline gives CDR1 SGHDT, CDR2 YYEEEE. V lost 3 bases and J lost 4; bases outside the gene matches: 2. The CDR3 coding sequence is TGTGCCAGCAGCTCCGGGACAGGCACTGAAGCTTTCTTT. Amino acid sequence: CASSSGTGTEAFF. The full variable domain, with the rest looked up from reference TRBV5-6 and TRBJ1-1, is DAGVTQSPTHLIKTRGQQVTLRCSPKSGHDTVSWYQQALGQGPQFIFQYYEEEERQRGNFPDRFSGHQFPNYSSELNVNALLLGDSALYLCASSSGTGTEAFFGQGTRLTVV.

V usage is TRBV29-1 and J usage is TRBJ2-3; the D gene is possibly TRBD1 (6 bases). Germline V gene data show CDR1 as SQVTM and CDR2 as ANQGSEA. The V end lost 6 bases, the J end lost 3 bases, and 19 bases lay between the germline ends. This CDR3 is built from 15 residues. Here the CDR3 DNA reads TGCAGCGTGCTGACCACAGGGCCCCCGACAGATACGCAGTATTTT. Protein sequence: CSVLTTGPPTDTQYF.

The chain has TRBV7-3 and TRBJ1-1, with TRBD1 identical over 7 bases. The CDR3 contains 14 residues. V shed 5 bases and J 6 bases; nucleotides not matched to a gene: 9. Germline V gene sequence: CDR1 SGHTA, CDR2 FQGTGA. The chain's CDR3 is CASSVDRAVAEAFF. CDR3 DNA sequence: TGTGCCAGCAGCGTAGACAGGGCTGTCGCTGAAGCTTTCTTT. The whole variable domain, filled in from reference TRBV7-3 and TRBJ1-1, reads GAGVSQTPSNKVTEKGKYVELRCDPISGHTALYWYRQSLGQGPEFLIYFQGTGAADDSGLPNDRFFAVRPEGSVSTLKIQRTERGDSAVYLCASSVDRAVAEAFFGQGTRLTVV.

The chain employs TRBV11-2 and TRBJ1-1; D gene ambiguous. The CDR3 runs to 13 residues. Trimming left V 6 bases short and J 3 bases short, with 11 bases between. Germline-derived CDR1 and CDR2 are SGHAT and FQNNGV. The CDR3 region is CASSYTRDTEAFF. CDR3 sequence (DNA): TGTGCCAGCAGTTACACCCGGGACACTGAAGCTTTCTTT.

This chain uses TRBV11-3 with TRBJ2-1; TRBD2 matches 8 bases. Germline CDR1 and CDR2: SGHNT and YENEEA. The CDR3 covers 20 residues. V trimming: 0 bases; J trimming: 4 bases; junction bases outside the gene matches: 17. DNA of the CDR3: TGTGCCAGCAGCTTAGATGCACGGACTAGAGGGACTAGAGCGTACAATGAGCAGTTCTTC. This sequence encodes CASSLDARTRGTRAYNEQFF.

The sample holds a few counts of this clone. This rearrangement joins TRBV25-1 to TRBJ2-7, with TRBD1 matching 7 bases. CDR3 length: 15 amino acids. J gave up 0 bases and V 3 bases, and 5 bases lay outside the gene matches. The germline gives CDR1 MGHDK, CDR2 SYGVNS. CDR3 coding DNA: TGTGCCAGCAGTGAGGCGAACAGGGGCTCCTACGAGCAGTACTTC. It specifies CASSEANRGSYEQYF.